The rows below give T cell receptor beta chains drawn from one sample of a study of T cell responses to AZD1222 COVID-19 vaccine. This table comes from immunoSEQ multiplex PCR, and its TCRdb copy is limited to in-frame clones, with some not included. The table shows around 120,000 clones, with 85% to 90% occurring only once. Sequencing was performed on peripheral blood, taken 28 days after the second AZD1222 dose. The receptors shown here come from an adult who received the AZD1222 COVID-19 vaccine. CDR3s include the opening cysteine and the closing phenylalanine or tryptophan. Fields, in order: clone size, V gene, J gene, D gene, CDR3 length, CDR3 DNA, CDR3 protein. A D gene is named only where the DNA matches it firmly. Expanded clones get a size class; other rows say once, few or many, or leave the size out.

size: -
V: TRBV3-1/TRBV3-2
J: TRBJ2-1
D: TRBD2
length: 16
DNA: TGTGCCAGCAGCCGGACCCCGGGACTAGCGGACAATGAGCAGTTCTTC
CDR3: CASSRTPGLADNEQFF

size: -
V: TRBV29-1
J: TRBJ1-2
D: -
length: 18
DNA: TGCAGCGTTGAAGAGTGGACCGCCGGAGGAAAAGGACGATATGGCTACACCTTC
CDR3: CSVEEWTAGGKGRYGYTF

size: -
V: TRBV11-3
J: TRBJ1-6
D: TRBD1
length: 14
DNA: TGTGCCAGCAGCTCGGGACAGTATAATTCACCCCTCCACTTT
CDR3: CASSSGQYNSPLHF

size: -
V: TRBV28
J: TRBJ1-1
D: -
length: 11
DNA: TGTGCCAGCAGTTTCGACCTTGAAGCTTTCTTT
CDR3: CASSFDLEAFF

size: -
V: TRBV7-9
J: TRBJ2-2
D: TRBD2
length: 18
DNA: TGTGCCAGCAGCTTAGCCCCGGAGCGGGGTACCCGGTACGGGGAGCTGTTTTTT
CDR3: CASSLAPERGTRYGELFF

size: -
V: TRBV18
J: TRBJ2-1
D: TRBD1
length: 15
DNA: TGTGCCAGCTCACCAAGGGACAGGGGGTTGGTTGAGCAGTTCTTC
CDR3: CASSPRDRGLVEQFF

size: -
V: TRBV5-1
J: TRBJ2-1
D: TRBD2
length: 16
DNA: TGCGCCAGCAGCTTACGGACTAGCGGGGAGGGGAATGAGCAGTTCTTC
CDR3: CASSLRTSGEGNEQFF

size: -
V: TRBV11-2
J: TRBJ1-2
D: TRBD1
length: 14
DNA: TGTGCCAGCAGCCCCAGGGGGGGAATGTATGGCTACACCTTC
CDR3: CASSPRGGMYGYTF

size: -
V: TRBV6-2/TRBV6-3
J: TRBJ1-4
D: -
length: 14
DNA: TGTGCCAGCAGTCATCTGGGGATGAATGAAAAACTGTTTTTT
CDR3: CASSHLGMNEKLFF

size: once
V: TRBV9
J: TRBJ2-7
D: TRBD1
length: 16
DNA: TGTGCCAGCAGCGTGGGGACAGGGGGCGGCCCCTACGAGCAGTACTTC
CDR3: CASSVGTGGGPYEQYF

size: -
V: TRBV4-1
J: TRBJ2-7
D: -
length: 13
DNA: TGCGCCAGCAGCTCGGACGGTTCCTACGAGCAGTACTTC
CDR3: CASSSDGSYEQYF

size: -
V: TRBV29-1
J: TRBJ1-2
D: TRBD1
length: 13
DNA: TGCAGCGGATTGACAGGGGGCGGTGGAGGCTACACCTTC
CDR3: CSGLTGGGGGYTF

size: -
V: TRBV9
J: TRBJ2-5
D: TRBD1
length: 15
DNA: TGTGCCAGCAGCGTGTCCGGGACAGGGCCAGAGACCCAGTACTTC
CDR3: CASSVSGTGPETQYF

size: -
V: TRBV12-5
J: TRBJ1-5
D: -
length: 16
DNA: TGTGCTAGTGGTTTGACTTCTGCGGGGGTTGCTCAGCCCCAGCATTTT
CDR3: CASGLTSAGVAQPQHF

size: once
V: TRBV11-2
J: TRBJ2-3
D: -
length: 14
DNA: TGTGCCAGCAGCTTAGGACAGCTCACAGATACGCAGTATTTT
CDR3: CASSLGQLTDTQYF

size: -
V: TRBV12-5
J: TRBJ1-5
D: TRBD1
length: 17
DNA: TGTGCTAGTGGCCGGGGACAGGGGGCTCGTAGCAATCAGCCCCAGCATTTT
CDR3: CASGRGQGARSNQPQHF

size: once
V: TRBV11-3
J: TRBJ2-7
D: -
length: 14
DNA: TGTGCCAGCAGCCTCCGGACGGACTTCTACGAGCAGTACTTC
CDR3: CASSLRTDFYEQYF

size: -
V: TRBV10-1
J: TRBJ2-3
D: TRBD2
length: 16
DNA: TGCGCCAGCAGTGAGTCGCTAGCGGGATTTACAGATACGCAGTATTTT
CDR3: CASSESLAGFTDTQYF

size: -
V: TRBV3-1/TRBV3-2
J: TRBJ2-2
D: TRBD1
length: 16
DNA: TGTGCCAGCAGCCCTTGGACAGGGACAAGCACCGGGGAGCTGTTTTTT
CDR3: CASSPWTGTSTGELFF

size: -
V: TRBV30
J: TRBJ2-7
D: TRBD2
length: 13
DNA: TGTGCCTGGAGTGTATTAGCGGGGTACGAGCAGTACTTC
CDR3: CAWSVLAGYEQYF

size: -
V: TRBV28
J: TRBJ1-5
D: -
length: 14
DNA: TGTGCCAGCAGTCGGGCAGGGGAGGGACAGCCCCAGCATTTT
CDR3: CASSRAGEGQPQHF

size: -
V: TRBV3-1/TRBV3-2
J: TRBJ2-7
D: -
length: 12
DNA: TGTGCCAGCAGCCAGGGTGTGGACGAGCAGTACTTC
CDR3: CASSQGVDEQYF

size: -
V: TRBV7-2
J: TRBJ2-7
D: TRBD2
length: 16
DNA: TGTGCCAGCAGCATACGAGCGGGAGGTGTAGACTACGAGCAGTACTTC
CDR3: CASSIRAGGVDYEQYF

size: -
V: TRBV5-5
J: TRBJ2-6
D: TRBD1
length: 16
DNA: TGTGCCAGCACCCCGCGAGGGGGCACTGGGGCCAACGTCCTGACTTTC
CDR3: CASTPRGGTGANVLTF

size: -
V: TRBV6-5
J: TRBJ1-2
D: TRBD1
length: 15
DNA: TGTGCCAGCAGTTCGGATGGGACAGGACGAGGAGGCTACACCTTC
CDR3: CASSSDGTGRGGYTF

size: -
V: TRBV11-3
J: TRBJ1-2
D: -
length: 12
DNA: TGTGCCAGCAGCTTTGAAGGGGATGGCTACACCTTC
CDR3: CASSFEGDGYTF

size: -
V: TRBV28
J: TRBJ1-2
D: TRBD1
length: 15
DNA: TGTGCCAGCAGTTTAGCTTCCGGGACAGGGGGCCTCTCCACCTTC
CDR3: CASSLASGTGGLSTF

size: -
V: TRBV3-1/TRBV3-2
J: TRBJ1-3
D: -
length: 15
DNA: TGTGCCAGCAGCCAATTCGCGGGGTCCGGAAACACCATATATTTT
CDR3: CASSQFAGSGNTIYF

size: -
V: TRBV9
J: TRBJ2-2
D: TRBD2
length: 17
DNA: TGTGCCAGCAGCCCGCGGGGGGGGCTTCTGAACACCGGGGAGCTGTTTTTT
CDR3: CASSPRGGLLNTGELFF